Reported below is one TCR beta chain. Profiled with immunoSEQ multiplex PCR; TCRdb holds only in-frame clones, not every one. Seen here are approximately 230,000 clones, about nine tenths observed once, and the top ten hold roughly 1.7%. The data were taken from a study of blood T cell repertoires in COVID-19. The germline V gene has CDR1 SNHLY and CDR2 FYNNEI. The CDR3 consists of 15 residues. Deletions cut 1 base from V and 0 bases from J, with 7 bases between. V gene TRBV2 combines with J gene TRBJ1-3; D is perhaps TRBD1 (5 bases). This sequence originates from a middle-aged man who had recovered from COVID-19. Sequencing input: PBMCs or T cells enriched from blood (not recorded which). As DNA, the CDR3 is TGTGCCAGCAGTGAAGGACAGCTCTCTGGAAACACCATATATTTT. Its translation: CASSEGQLSGNTIYF.